This TCR beta chain was identified in a study of monozygotic twins with inflammatory bowel disease. General study points: Especially with disease activity, IBD patients had fewer clonotypes in common with others than healthy twins did. The data gave no support to a single strong IBD-associated signal or clonotype.

The CDR3 consists of 14 residues. CDR1 and CDR2 (germline): SGHRS, YFSETQ. Template switching added UMIs carrying a 6-nucleotide sample barcode. Each of TCRalpha and TCRbeta cDNA went through two nested PCRs, lasting 16 and 9 cycles. Following a re-call of the 5' RACE reads, TCRdb has one entry per CDR3 protein and lacks DNA. The sample spans some 99,000 distinct CDR3 sequences; the ten largest clones claim 9.5% to 15%. Points on this clonotype: Its antigen is undetermined.

The TCR sequence derives from a human donor with ulcerative colitis or Crohn's disease, or a healthy co-twin of an affected twin (not recorded which). The gene calls are TRBV5-1 and TRBJ1-2. Input material: blood. CDR3 loop: CASSPTESNYGYTF.